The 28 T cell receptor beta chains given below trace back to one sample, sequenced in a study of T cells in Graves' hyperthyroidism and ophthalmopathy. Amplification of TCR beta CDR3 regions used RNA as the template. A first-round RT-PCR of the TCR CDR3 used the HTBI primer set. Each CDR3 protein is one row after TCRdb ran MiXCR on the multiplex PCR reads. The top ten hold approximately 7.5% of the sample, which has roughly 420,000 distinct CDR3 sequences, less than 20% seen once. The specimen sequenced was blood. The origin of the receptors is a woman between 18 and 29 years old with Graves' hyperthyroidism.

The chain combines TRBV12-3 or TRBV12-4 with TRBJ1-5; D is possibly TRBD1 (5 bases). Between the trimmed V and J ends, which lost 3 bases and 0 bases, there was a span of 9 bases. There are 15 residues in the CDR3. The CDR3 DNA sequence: TGTGCCAGCAGTTTCGACAGCTATAGCAATCAGCCCCAGCATTTT. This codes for CASSFDSYSNQPQHF.

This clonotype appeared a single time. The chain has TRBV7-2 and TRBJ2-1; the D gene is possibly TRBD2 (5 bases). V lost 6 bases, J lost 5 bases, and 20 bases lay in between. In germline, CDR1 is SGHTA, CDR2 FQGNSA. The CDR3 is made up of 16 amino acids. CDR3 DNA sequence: TGTGCCAGCAGGCTCGTAGGCGGGTCCGGGAACAATGAGCAGTTCTTC. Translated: CASRLVGGSGNNEQFF.

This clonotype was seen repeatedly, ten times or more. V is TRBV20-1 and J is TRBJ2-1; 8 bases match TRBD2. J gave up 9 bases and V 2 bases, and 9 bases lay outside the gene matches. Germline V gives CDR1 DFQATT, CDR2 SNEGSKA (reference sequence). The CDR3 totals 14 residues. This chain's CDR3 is CSARPAGAHGEQFF. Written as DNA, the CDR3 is TGCAGTGCTAGACCAGCGGGAGCCCACGGTGAGCAGTTCTTC.

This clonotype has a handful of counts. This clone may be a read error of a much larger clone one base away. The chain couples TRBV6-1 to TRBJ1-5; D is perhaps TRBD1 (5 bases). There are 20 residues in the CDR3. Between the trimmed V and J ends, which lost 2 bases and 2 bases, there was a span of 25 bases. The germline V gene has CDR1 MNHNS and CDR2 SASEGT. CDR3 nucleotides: TGTGCCAGCAGTGAAAAGAAAGGCAGCAGGGCGGGAGAGGGCAATCAGCCCCAGCATTTT. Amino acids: CASSEKKGSRAGEGNQPQHF.

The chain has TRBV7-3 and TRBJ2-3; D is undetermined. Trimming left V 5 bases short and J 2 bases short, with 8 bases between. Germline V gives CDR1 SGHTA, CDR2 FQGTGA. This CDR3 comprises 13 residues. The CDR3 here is CASSAGNTDTQYF. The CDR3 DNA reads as TGTGCCAGCAGCGCCGGAAACACAGATACGCAGTATTTT.

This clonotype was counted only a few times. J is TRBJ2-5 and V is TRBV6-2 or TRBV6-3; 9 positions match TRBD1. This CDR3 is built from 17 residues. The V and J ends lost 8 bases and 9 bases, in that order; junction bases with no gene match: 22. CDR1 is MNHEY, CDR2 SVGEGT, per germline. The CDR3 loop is CASRPRSYRGLEEAQYF. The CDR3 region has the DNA TGTGCCAGCCGCCCTCGGTCCTACAGGGGGCTGGAGGAGGCCCAGTACTTC.

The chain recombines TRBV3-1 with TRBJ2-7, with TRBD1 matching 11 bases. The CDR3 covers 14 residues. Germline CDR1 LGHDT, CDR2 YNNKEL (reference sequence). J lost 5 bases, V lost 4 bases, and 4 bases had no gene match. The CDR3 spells CASSRDRGFHEQYF. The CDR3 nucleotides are TGTGCCAGCAGCCGGGACAGGGGGTTTCACGAGCAGTACTTC.

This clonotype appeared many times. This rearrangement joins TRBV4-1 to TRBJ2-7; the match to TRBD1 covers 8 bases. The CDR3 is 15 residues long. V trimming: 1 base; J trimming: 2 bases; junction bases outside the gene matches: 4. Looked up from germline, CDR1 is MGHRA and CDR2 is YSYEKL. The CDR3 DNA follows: TGCGCCAGCAGCCAAGCCGGGACAGGAACCTACGAGCAGTACTTC. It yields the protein CASSQAGTGTYEQYF.

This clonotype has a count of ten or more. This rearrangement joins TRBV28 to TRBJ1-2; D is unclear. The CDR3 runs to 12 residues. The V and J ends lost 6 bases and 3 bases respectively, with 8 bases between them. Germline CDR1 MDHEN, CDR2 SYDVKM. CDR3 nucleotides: TGTGCCAGCAGCCCCGTTTACTATGGCTACACCTTC. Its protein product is CASSPVYYGYTF.

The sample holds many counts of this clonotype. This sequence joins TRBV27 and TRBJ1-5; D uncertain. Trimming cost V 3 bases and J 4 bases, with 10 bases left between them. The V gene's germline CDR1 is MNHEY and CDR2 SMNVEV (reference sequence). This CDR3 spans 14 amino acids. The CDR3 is CASSLNGSNQPQHF. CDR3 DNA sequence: TGTGCCAGCAGTTTGAACGGATCTAATCAGCCCCAGCATTTT.

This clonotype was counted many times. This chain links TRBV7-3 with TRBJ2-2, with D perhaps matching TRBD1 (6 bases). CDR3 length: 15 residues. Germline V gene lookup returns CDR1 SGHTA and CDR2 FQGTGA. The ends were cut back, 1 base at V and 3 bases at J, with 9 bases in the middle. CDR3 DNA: TGTGCCAGCAGCTTAAGATCAGGGGACACCGGGGAGCTGTTTTTT. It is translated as CASSLRSGDTGELFF.

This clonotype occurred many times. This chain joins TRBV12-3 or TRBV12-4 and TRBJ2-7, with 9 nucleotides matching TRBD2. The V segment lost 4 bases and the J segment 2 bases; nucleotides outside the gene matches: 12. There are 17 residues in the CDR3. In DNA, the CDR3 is TGTGCCAGCAGTTCCTCTAGCGGGAATTTTGGGACCTACGAGCAGTACTTC. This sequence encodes CASSSSSGNFGTYEQYF.

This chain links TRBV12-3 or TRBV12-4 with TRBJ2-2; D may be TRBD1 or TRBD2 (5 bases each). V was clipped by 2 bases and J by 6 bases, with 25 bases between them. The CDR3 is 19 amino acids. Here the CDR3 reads CASSLRARGLILLAGELFF. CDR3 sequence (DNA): TGTGCCAGCAGTTTAAGGGCCCGGGGCTTAATCTTACTAGCCGGGGAGCTGTTTTTT.

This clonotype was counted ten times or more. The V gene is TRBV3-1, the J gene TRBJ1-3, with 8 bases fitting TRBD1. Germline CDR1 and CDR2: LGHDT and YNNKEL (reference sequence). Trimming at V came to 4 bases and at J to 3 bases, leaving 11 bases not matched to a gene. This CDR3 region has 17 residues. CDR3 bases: TGTGCCAGCAGCCTGGTACCCTCCGGGACAGGTGGAAACACCATATATTTT. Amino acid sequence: CASSLVPSGTGGNTIYF.

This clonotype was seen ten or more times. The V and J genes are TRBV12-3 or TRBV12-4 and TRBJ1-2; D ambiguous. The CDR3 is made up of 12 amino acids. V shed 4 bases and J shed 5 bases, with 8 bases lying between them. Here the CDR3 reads CASSSQGYGYTF. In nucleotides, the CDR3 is TGTGCCAGCAGTTCTCAAGGTTATGGCTACACCTTC.

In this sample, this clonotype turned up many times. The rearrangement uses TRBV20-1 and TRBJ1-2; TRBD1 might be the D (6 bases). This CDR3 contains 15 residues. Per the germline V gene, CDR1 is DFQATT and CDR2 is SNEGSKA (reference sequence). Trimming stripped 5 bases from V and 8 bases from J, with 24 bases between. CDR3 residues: CSAAQGGLSEWGYTF. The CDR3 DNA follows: TGCAGTGCTGCACAGGGAGGCTTGTCGGAGTGGGGCTACACCTTC.

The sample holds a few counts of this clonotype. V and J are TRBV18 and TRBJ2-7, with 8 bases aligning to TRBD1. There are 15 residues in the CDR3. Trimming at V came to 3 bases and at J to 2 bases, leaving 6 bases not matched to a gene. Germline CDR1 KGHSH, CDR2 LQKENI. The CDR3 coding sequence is TGTGCCAGCTCACCGAAAGACAGGGGCCCCTACGAGCAGTACTTC. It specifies CASSPKDRGPYEQYF.

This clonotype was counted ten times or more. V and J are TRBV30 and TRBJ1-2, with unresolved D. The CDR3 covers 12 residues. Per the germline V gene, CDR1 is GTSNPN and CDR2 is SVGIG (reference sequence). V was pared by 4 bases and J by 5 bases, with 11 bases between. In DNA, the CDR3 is TGTGCCTGGATGGTACCGGGGTATGGCTACACCTTC. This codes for CAWMVPGYGYTF.

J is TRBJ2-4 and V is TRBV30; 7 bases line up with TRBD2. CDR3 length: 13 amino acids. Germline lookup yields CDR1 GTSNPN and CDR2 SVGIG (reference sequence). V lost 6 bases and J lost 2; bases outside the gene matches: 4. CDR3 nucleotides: TGTGCCTGTTATAGCGGGCCCAAAAACATTCAGTACTTC. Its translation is CACYSGPKNIQYF. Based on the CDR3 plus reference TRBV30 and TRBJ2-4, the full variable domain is SQTIHQWPATLVQPVGSPLSLECTVEGTSNPNLYWYRQAAGRGLQLLFYSVGIGQISSEVPQNLSASRPQDRQFILSSKKLLLSDSGFYLCACYSGPKNIQYFGAGTRLSVL.

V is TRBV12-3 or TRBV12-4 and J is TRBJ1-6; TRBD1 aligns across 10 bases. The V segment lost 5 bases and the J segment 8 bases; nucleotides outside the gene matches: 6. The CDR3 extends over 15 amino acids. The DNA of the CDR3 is TGTGCCAGCAGTCAGGGACAGGGGAGTTATTCACCCCTCCACTTT. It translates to CASSQGQGSYSPLHF.

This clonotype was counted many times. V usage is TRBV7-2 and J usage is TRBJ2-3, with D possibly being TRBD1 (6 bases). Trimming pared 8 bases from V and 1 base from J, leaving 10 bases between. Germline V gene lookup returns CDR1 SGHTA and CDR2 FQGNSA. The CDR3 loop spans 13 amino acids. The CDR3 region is CASAKGGTDTQYF. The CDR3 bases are TGTGCCAGCGCGAAGGGGGGCACAGATACGCAGTATTTT.

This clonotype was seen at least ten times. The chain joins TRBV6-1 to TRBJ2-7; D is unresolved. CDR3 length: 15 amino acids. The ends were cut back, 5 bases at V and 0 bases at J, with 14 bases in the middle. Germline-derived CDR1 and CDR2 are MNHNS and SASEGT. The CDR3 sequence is CASSMPQASSYEQYF. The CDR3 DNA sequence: TGTGCCAGCAGTATGCCCCAGGCCAGCTCCTACGAGCAGTACTTC.

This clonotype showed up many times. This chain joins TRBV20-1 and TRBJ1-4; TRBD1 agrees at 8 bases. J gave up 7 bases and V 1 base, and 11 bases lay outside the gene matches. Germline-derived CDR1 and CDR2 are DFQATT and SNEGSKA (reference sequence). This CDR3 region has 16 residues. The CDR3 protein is CSARGEATGGVEKLFF. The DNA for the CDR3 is TGCAGTGCTAGAGGGGAGGCTACAGGGGGAGTTGAAAAACTGTTTTTT.

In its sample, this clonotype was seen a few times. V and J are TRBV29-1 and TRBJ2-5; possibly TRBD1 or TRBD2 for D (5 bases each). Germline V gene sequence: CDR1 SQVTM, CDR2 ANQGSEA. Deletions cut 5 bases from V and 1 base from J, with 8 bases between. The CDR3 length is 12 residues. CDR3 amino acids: CSVRDLQETQYF. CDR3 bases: TGCAGCGTTCGGGACCTCCAAGAGACCCAGTACTTC.

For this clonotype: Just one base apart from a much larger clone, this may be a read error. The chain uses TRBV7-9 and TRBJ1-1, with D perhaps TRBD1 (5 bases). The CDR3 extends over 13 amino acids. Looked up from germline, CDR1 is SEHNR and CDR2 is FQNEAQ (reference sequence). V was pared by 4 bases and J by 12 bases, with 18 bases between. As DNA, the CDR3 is TGTGCCAGCAGCTCGGGGGTGAACACTAAAACTTTCTTT. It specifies CASSSGVNTKTFF. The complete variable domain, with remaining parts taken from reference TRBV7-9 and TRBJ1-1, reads DTGVSQNPRHKITKRGQNVTFRCDPISEHNRLYWYRQTLGQGPEFLTYFQNEAQLEKSRLLSDRFSAERPKGSFSTLEIQRTEQGDSAMYLCASSSGVNTKTFFGQGTRLTVV.

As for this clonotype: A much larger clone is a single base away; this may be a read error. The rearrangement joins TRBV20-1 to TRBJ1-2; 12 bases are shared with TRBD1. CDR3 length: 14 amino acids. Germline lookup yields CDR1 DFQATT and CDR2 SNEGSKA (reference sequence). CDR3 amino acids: CSATPGQGAWGYNF. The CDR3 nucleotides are TGCAGTGCTACCCCGGGACAGGGGGCTTGGGGCTACAACTTC.

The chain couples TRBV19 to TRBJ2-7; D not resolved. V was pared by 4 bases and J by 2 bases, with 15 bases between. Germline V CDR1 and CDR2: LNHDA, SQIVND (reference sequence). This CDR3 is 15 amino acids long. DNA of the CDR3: TGTGCCAGTAGTACCTCGGTGTTACCCACCTACGAGCAGTACTTC. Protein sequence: CASSTSVLPTYEQYF.

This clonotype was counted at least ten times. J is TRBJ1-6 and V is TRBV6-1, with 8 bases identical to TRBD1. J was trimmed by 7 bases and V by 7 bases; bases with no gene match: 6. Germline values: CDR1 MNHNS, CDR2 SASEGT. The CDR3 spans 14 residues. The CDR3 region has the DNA TGTGCCAGCAATTCCGGACAGGGAAATTCACCCCTCCACTTT. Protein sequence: CASNSGQGNSPLHF.